This section outlines one T cell receptor beta chain sequence together with its context. Its specific antigen is unknown. Nothing much larger sits one base from this clone, and base qualities are not available. This sample was taken from a study of T-cell memory formation after mild COVID-19 (dated by TCRdb to the early 2020s). Context from the whole study: TCR sequence clusters from the two donors were largely donor specific. T-cell clones expanding and contracting after mild COVID-19 in a couple of donors were tracked by longitudinal TCRalpha and TCRbeta repertoire sequencing. The cohort comprised two young, previously healthy adult volunteers, one female and one male.

Points the paper makes about the study in general: Only a couple of mild cases were covered in the study, and larger cohorts including severe cases with pre-infection samples were considered necessary. Clones that contracted from day 15 to 85 showed balanced CD4/CD8 phenotypes, whereas a second wave of clones that expanded from day 15 to 37 leaned towards CD4+. Some responding clones were detected in pre-infection memory, which suggested that pre-existing cross-reactive memory T cells had joined the SARS-CoV-2 response. Contracting CD4+ clones were found mainly in CM and EM memory subsets, while CD8+ clones were enriched in EMRA. SARS-CoV-2 specificity was not confirmed for the second-wave clones peaking on day 37.

PBMCs were isolated by Ficoll-Paque density gradient centrifugation. There are 14 amino acids in the CDR3, from cysteine to phenylalanine inclusive. The retained sequence is limited to the CDR3, 42 bases, with the frame set at the first base. V ends up 2 bases short and J 8 bases short, with an unmatched junction base count of 5. CDR1 and CDR2 were assigned from the germline V gene as SGHRS and YFSETQ. Sequenced on an Illumina NovaSeq 6000. TCRalpha and TCRbeta cDNA libraries were constructed by 5'RACE with constant-segment primers, with sample barcodes and unique molecular identifiers being introduced. RNA was extracted from every sample with Trizol reagent. Library amplification was performed in two PCR steps, and a second sample barcode and Illumina TruSeq adapters were introduced in the second step. Sequencing of the libraries was done on an Illumina NovaSeq, producing 2 x 150 bp paired-end reads. On the study's bioinformatics: With migec v1.2.7, reads were demultiplexed and then collapsed into UMI-guided consensus sequences. Using mixcr v2.1.11, UMI consensuses were aligned to TRA and TRB V and J templates and then assembled into clonotypes. Expanded or contracted clonotypes were those called significant by both edgeR and NoisET, with noise models trained on biological replicates. For edgeR calls, a false discovery rate-adjusted p below 0.01 and a log2 fold-change threshold of 1 were applied. As an exploratory analysis of dynamics, PCA with hierarchical clustering was applied to max-normalized trajectories of the 1000 most abundant clonotypes. Separately sequenced CD4+ and CD8+ repertoires were used to assign a CD4 or CD8 phenotype to each responding clone. TCRdb redid the processing of the public reads, applying fastp at Q25 and MiXCR, and retained in-frame beta chains. Each record represents a unique CDR3 protein, reported with the most common genes and DNA among its rows. The V and J calls and clone size come from TCRdb's table, not from the authors' own analysis. The sample table lists roughly 300,000 distinct CDR3 sequences, 7% to 10% of them with a count of one. Of the sample, roughly 23% is held by the ten largest clones.

The sample consisted of PBMCs or a T cell subset sorted from them (not recorded which). This clonotype originated in a man aged 18 to 30 who had mild COVID-19 (a few samples of this study predate the infection). The sample titles of this study are shuffled in the database, so cell type and time point are left out; the donor was told from shared clones. The rearrangement combines TRBV5-1 with TRBJ1-4; TRBD1 matches 8 bases in the middle. The DNA sequence follows: TGCGCCAGCAGCTTTCAGGGGGCGCGAGAAAAACTGTTTTTT. The resulting protein is CASSFQGAREKLFF. The full variable domain, completed from the reference TRBV5-1 and TRBJ1-4 proteins outside the CDR3, reads KAGVTQTPRYLIKTRGQQVTLSCSPISGHRSVSWYQQTPGQGLQFLFEYFSETQRNKGNFPGRFSGRQFSNSRSEMNVSTLELGDSALYLCASSFQGAREKLFFGSGTQLSVL.